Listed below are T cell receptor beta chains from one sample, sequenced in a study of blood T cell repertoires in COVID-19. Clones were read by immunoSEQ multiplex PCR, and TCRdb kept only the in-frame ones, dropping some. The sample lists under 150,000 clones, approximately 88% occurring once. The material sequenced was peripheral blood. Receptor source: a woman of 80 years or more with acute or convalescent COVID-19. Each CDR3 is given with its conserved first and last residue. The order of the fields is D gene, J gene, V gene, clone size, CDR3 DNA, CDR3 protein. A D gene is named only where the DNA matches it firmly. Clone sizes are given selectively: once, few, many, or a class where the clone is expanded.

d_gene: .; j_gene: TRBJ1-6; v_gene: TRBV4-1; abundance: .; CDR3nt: TGCGCCAGCAGCCGCCAAGATGTACGGGAATCACCCCTCCACTTT; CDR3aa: CASSRQDVRESPLHF
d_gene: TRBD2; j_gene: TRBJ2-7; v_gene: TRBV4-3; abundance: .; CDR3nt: TGCGCCAGCAGCCAAGATCCCACTAGCGGCTACGAGCAGTACTTC; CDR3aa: CASSQDPTSGYEQYF
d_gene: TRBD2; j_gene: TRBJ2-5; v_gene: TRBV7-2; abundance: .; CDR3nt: TGTGCCAGCAACCCGGGACTAGCGGGACAAGAGACCCAGTACTTC; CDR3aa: CASNPGLAGQETQYF
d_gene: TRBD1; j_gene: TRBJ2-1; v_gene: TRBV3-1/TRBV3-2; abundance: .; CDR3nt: TGTGCCAGCAGCCAAGTCTGGACAGGGTTGAATGAGCAGTTCTTC; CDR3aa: CASSQVWTGLNEQFF
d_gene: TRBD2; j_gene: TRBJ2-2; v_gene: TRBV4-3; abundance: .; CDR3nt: TGCGCCAGCAGCCAAGGGACTAGCGGGAGGGCCGGGGAGCTGTTTTTT; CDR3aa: CASSQGTSGRAGELFF
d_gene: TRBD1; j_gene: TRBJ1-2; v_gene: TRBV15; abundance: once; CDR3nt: TGTGCCACCAGCAGAGCCCCGGACAGGGGAAGAAAGGGCTACACCTTC; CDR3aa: CATSRAPDRGRKGYTF
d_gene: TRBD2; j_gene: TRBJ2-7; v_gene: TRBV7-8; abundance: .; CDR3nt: TGTGCCAGCAGCTTAGAGGCCGCGGGAGGGCTTGGGGAGCAGTACTTC; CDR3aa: CASSLEAAGGLGEQYF
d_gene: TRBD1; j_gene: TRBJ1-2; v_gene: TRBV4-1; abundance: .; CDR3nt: TGCGCCAGCAGCCAAGATGTGGGATCCGGGACAGGGTTTATCTATGGCTACACCTTC; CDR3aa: CASSQDVGSGTGFIYGYTF
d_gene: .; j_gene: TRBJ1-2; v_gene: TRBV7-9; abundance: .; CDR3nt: TGTGCCAGCAGCCCGGGACTAGGCTATGGCTACACCTTC; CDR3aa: CASSPGLGYGYTF
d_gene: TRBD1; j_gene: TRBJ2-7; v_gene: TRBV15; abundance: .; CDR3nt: TGTGCCACCAGCAGAGATCGGGGGACAGGGGTTTCATTCTACGAGCAGTACTTC; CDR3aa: CATSRDRGTGVSFYEQYF
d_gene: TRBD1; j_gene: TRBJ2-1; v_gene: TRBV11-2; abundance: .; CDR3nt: TGTGCCAGCAGCTCCAACTCGGACAGGGAGCAGTTCTTC; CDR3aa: CASSSNSDREQFF
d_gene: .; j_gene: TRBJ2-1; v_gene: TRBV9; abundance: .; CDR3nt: TGTGCCAGCAGCGTAGGGGCCTCAGGGCCCTACAATGAGCAGTTCTTC; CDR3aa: CASSVGASGPYNEQFF
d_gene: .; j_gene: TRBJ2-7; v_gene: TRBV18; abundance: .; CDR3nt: TGTGCCAGCTCACCAATGGTCCCGGGGGTCTCCTACGAGCAGTACTTC; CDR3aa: CASSPMVPGVSYEQYF
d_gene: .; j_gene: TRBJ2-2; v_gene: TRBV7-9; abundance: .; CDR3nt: TGTGCCAGCAGCTCCCTTGGACTAAACACCGGGGAGCTGTTTTTT; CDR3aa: CASSSLGLNTGELFF
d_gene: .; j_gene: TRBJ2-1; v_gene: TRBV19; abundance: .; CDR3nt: TGTGCCAGTAGTATAAGCCGGGCACCACAGGGCAATGAGCAGTTCTTC; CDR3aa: CASSISRAPQGNEQFF
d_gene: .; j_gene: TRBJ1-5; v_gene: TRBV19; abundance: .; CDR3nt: TGTGCCAGTAGTATAATGGAGAATCAGCCCCAGCATTTT; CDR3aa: CASSIMENQPQHF
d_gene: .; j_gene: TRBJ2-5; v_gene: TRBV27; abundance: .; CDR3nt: TGTGCCAGCCGGACCTATGGGGCCCGGGAGACCCAGTACTTC; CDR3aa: CASRTYGARETQYF
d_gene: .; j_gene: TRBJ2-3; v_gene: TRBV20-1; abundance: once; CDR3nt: TGCAGTGCTAGTAGGGGGGGCCAGACAGATACGCAGTATTTT; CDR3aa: CSASRGGQTDTQYF
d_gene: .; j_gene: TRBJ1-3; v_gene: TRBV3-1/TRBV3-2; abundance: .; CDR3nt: TGTGCCAGCAGCCAAGATACGGGAGACACCATATATTTT; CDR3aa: CASSQDTGDTIYF
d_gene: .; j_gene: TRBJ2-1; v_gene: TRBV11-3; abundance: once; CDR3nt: TGTGCCAGCAGCTCGGGAGTTACCTACAATGAGCAGTTCTTC; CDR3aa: CASSSGVTYNEQFF
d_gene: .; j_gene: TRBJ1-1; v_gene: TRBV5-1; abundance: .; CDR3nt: TGCGCCAGCAGCCCGGAGGGCTATGAAGCTTTCTTT; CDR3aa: CASSPEGYEAFF
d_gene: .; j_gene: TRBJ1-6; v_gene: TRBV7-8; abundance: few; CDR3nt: TGTGCCAGCAGCTTAGGCCGGGTCTTAAGGACCTATAATTCACCCCTCCACTTT; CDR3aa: CASSLGRVLRTYNSPLHF
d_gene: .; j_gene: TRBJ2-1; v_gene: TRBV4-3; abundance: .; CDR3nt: TGCGCCAGCAGCCAAGATCTCAGGGTCCATGAGCAGTTCTTC; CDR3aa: CASSQDLRVHEQFF
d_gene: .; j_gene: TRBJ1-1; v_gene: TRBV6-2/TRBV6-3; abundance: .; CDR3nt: TGTGCCAGCAGTCAGGGGCTGAACACTGAAGCTTTCTTT; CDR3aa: CASSQGLNTEAFF
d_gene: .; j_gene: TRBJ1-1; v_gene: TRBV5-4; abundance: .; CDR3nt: TGTGCCAGCAGCTTGCCCCCAGGGATGAACACTGAAGCTTTCTTT; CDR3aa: CASSLPPGMNTEAFF
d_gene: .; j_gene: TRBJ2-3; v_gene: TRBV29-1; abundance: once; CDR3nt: TGCAGCGAGTTGCGACAGCTCACAGATACGCAGTATTTT; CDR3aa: CSELRQLTDTQYF
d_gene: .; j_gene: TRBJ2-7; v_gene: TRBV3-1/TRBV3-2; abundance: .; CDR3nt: TGTGCCAGCAGCCGCGGGACCCCCCAATACGAGCAGTACTTC; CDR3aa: CASSRGTPQYEQYF
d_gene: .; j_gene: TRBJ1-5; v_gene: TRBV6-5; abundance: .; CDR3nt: TGTGCCAGCAGGGGCGGGAAGGATCAGCCCCAGCATTTT; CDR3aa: CASRGGKDQPQHF
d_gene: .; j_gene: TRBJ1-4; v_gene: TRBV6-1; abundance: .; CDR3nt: TGTGCCAGCAGTGATTCAGGACAATTAAATGAAAAACTGTTTTTT; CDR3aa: CASSDSGQLNEKLFF
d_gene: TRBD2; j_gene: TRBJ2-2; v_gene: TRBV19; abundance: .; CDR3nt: TGTGCCAGTAGTCTACTAGCGGGAGCGAACACCGGGGAGCTGTTTTTT; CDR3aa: CASSLLAGANTGELFF
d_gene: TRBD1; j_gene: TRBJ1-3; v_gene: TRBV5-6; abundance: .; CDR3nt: TGTGCCAGCAGCTCCGGACAGGGCTCCGGAAACACCATATATTTT; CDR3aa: CASSSGQGSGNTIYF
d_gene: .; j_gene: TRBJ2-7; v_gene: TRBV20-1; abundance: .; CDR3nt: TGCAGTGAATACTACGAGCAGTACTTC; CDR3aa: CSEYYEQYF
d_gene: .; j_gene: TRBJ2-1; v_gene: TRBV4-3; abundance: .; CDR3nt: TGCGCCAGCAGCCAAAAGGGCGGGGTTAATGAGCAGTTCTTC; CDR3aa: CASSQKGGVNEQFF
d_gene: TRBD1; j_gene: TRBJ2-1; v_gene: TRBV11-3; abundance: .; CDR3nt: TGTGCCAGCAGCTTAGAGTCAGGGGGCTCGAATGAGCAGTTCTTC; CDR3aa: CASSLESGGSNEQFF
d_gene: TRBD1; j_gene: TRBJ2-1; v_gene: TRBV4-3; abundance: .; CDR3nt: TGCGCCAGCAGCCAACAGCTCCAAGGGGGCGCAATTTCCTACAATGAGCAGTTCTTC; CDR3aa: CASSQQLQGGAISYNEQFF
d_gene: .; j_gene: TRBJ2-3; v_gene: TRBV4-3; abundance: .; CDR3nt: TGCGCCAGCAGCCCCGCCCCCAGGGGCCCAGATACGCAGTATTTT; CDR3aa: CASSPAPRGPDTQYF
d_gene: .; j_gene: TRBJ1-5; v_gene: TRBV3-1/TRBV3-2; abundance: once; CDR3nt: TGTGCCAGCAGCCGACAAGCGGGTCAGCCCCAGCATTTT; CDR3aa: CASSRQAGQPQHF
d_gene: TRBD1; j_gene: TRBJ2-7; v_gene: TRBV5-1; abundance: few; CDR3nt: TGCGCCAGCAGCACCGGGACAGGGTCTTACGAGCAGTACTTC; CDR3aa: CASSTGTGSYEQYF
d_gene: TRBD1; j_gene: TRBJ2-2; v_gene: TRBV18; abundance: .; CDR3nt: TGTGCCAGCTCAAGACAGGGACCCACCGGGGAGCTGTTTTTT; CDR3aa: CASSRQGPTGELFF
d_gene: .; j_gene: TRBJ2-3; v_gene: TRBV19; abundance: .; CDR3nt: TGTGCCAGTAGTGTTCGGGAGTACCCAGATACGCAGTATTTT; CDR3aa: CASSVREYPDTQYF
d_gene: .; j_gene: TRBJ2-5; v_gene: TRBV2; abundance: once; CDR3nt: TGTGCCAGCAGTCCGGACAGACAAGAGACCCAGTACTTC; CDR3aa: CASSPDRQETQYF
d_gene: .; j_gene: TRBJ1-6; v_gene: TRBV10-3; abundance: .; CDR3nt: TGTGCCATCCGGGGGGACAATAATTCACCCCTCCACTTT; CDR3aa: CAIRGDNNSPLHF
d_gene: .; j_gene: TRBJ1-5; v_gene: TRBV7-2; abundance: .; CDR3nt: TGTGCCAGCAGCTTAAGGACAGACAATCAGCCCCAGCATTTT; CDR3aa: CASSLRTDNQPQHF
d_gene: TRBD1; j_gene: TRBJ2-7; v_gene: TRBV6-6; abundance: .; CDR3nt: TGTGCCAGCAGGGGACAGGGGAACTACGAGCAGTACTTC; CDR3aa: CASRGQGNYEQYF
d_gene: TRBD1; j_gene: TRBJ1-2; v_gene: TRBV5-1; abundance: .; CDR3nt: TGCGCCAGCAGCTTGGCCCAACCGGGACAGGGGGGCTATGGCTACACCTTC; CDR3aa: CASSLAQPGQGGYGYTF
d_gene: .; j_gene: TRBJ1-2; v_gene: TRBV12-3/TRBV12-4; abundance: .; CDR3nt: TGTGCCAGCAGTACCGGGACACGGTATGGCTACACCTTC; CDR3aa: CASSTGTRYGYTF
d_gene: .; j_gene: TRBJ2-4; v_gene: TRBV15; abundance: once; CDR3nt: TGTGCCACCAGCAGCTCGCCAGCCGGGAACAAAAACATTCAGTACTTC; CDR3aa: CATSSSPAGNKNIQYF
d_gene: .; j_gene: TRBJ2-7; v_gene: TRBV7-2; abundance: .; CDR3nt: TGTGCCAGCAGCTTAAAACACGCCTACGAGCAGTACTTC; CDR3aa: CASSLKHAYEQYF
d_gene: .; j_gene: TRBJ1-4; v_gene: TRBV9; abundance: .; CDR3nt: TGTGCCAGCGCCCCTAGGCACCAAAATAATGAAAAACTGTTTTTT; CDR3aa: CASAPRHQNNEKLFF
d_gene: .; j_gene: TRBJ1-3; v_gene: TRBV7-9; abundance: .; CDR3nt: TGTGCCAGCAGCTTAGTTTCGGGGTGGACTGGAAACACCATATATTTT; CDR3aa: CASSLVSGWTGNTIYF
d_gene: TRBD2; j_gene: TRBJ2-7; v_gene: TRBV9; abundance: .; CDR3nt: TGTGCCAGCAGCGTAGCTAGCGGGAGGGCCTACGAGCAGTACTTC; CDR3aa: CASSVASGRAYEQYF
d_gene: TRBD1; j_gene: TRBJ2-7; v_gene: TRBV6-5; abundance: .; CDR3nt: TGTGCCAGCAGGAACAGACAGGGCCCCGACTACGAGCAGTACTTC; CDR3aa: CASRNRQGPDYEQYF
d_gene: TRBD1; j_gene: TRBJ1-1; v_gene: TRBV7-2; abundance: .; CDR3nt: TGTGCCAGCAGCTTAGGGGGACAGAGCCCTGAAGCTTTCTTT; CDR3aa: CASSLGGQSPEAFF
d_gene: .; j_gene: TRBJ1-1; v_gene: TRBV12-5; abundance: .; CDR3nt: TGTGCTAGTGGGACTTTGAACACTGAAGCTTTCTTT; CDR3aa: CASGTLNTEAFF
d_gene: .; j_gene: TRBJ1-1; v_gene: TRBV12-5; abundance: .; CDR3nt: TGTGCTAGTGGTTTGGTATCTGCAGGGGAGACTGAAGCTTTCTTT; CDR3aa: CASGLVSAGETEAFF
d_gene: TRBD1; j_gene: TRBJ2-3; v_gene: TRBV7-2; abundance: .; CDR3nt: TGTGCCAGCAGCTTAGCTGGACAGGGGACGGTAGATACGCAGTATTTT; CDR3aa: CASSLAGQGTVDTQYF
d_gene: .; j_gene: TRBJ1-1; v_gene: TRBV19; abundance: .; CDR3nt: TGTGCCACCCGAGAACGGAGAATGAACACTGAAGCTTTCTTT; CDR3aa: CATRERRMNTEAFF
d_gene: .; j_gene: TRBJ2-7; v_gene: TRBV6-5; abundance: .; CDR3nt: TGTGCCAGCAGTCCTCAACGGGGGGCTACCTACGAGCAGTACTTC; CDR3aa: CASSPQRGATYEQYF
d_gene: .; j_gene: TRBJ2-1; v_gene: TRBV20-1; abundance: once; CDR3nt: TGCAGTGCTAGTTGGTCCGGTAGCACCAGCAATGAGCAGTTCTTC; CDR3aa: CSASWSGSTSNEQFF
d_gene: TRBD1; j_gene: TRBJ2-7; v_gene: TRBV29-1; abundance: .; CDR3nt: TGCAGCGTTGAGGGACAGGGACCTACCTACGAGCAGTACTTC; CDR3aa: CSVEGQGPTYEQYF